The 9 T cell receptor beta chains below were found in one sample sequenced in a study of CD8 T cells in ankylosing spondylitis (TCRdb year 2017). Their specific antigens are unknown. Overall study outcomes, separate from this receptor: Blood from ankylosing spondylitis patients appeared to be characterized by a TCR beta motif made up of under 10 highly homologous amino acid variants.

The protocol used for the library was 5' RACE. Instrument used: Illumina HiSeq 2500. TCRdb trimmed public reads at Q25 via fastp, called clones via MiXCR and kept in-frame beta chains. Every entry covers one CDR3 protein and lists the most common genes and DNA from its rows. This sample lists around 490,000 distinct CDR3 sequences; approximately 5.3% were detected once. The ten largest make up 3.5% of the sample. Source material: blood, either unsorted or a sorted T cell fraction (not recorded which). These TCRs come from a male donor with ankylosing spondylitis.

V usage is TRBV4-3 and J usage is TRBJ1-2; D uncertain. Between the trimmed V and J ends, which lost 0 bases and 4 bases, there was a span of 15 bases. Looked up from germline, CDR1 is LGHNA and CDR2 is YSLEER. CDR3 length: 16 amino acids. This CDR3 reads CASSQEGTIVSYGYTF. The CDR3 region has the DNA TGCGCCAGCAGCCAAGAAGGAACAATTGTCAGCTATGGCTACACCTTC.

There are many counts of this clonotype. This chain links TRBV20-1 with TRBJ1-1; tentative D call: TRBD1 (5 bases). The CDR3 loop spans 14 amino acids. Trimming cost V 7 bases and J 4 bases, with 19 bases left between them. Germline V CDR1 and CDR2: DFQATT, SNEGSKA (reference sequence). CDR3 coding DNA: TGCAGTGAAATGGCGGGGCCGGAGGGCACTGAAGCTTTCTTT. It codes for CSEMAGPEGTEAFF.

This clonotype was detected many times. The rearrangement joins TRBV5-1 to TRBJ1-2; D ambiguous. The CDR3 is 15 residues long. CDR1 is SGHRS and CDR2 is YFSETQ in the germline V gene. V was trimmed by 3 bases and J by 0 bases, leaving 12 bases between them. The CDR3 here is CASSSRGAANYGYTF. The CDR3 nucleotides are TGCGCCAGCAGCTCTCGGGGAGCGGCTAACTATGGCTACACCTTC.

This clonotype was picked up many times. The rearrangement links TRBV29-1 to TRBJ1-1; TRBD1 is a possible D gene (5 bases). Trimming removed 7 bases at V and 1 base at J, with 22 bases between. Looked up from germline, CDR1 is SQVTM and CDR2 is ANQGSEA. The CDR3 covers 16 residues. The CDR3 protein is CSAHGAHTEQNTEAFF. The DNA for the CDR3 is TGCAGCGCCCATGGGGCACACACTGAACAGAACACTGAAGCTTTCTTT.

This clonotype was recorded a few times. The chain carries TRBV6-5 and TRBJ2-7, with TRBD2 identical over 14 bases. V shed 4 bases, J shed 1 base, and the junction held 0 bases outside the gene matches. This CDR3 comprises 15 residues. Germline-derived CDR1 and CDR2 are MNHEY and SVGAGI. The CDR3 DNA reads TGTGCCAGCAGTTGGACTAGCGGGAGGTCCTACGAGCAGTACTTC. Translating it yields CASSWTSGRSYEQYF.

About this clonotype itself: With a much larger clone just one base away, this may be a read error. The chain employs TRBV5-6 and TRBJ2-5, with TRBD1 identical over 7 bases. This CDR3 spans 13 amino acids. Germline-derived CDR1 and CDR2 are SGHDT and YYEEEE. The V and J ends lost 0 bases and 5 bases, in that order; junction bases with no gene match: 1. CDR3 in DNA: TGTGCCAGCAGCTTGGAACAGGGGGAGACCCAGTACTTC. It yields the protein CASSLEQGETQYF.

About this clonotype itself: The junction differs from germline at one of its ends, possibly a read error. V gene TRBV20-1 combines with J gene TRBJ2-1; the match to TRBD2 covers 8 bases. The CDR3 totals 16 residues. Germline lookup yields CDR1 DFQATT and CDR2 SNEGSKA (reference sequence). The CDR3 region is CCARVGAGANYNEQFF. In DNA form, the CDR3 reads TGCTGTGCTAGAGTGGGAGCGGGGGCTAACTACAATGAGCAGTTCTTC.

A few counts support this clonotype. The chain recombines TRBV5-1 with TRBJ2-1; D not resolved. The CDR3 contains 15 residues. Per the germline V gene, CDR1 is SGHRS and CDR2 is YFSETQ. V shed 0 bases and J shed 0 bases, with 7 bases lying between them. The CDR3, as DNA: TGCGCCAGCAGCTTGGGGAAGAGCTCCTACAATGAGCAGTTCTTC. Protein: CASSLGKSSYNEQFF.

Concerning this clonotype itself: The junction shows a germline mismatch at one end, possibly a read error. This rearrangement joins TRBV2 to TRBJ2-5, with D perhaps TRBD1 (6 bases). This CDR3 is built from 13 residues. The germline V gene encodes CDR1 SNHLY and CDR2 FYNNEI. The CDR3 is CASREGGRETQYF. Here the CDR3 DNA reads TGTGCCAGCAGAGAAGGGGGTCGAGAGACCCAGTACTTC.